This TCR beta chain stems from a study of control samples from healthy donors and cancer patients. The protocol was immunoSEQ multiplex PCR, while the TCRdb copy is restricted to in-frame clones and leaves out a portion. The sample lists 90,000 to 140,000 clones; roughly 85% were seen once. The CDR3 loop spans 15 amino acids. The germline V gene encodes CDR1 LNHDA and CDR2 SQIVND (reference sequence). V was clipped by 6 bases and J by 3 bases, with 16 bases between them. Sequenced: blood. The gene calls are TRBV19 and TRBJ2-3; the D call may be TRBD1 or TRBD2 (5 bases each). The origin of this receptor is a woman aged 45-65 years in good health. The CDR3 loop is CASRSRGDGTDTQYF. CDR3 DNA sequence: TGTGCCAGTAGGTCGAGAGGGGATGGTACAGATACGCAGTATTTT.